This T cell receptor (beta chain) stems from a study of T cell responses to AZD1222 COVID-19 vaccine. Researchers grouped second doses given at about 4 or about 12 weeks into one pool. As regards this clone: No antigen is known for it.

The study, taken as a whole, reports: AZD1222 recipients seropositive at baseline numbered only 5 or 6.

Sequencing used immunoSEQ multiplex PCR; TCRdb keeps in-frame clones, though not all of them. The sample holds more than 150,000 clones, roughly 94% seen once. This specimen consisted of peripheral blood, obtained 28 days after the second AZD1222 dose. This clonotype was obtained from an adult who received the AZD1222 COVID-19 vaccine.

The CDR3 DNA sequence: TGTGCCAGCAGCCGCGGAATTCTCTCGGGGGCCAACGTCCTGACTTTC. Translated, it gives CASSRGILSGANVLTF. The rearrangement links TRBV11-3 to TRBJ2-6; no firm D call. The CDR3 extends over 16 amino acids. V lost 5 bases, J lost 4 bases, and 15 bases lay in between. Germline-derived CDR1 and CDR2 are SGHNT and YENEEA.